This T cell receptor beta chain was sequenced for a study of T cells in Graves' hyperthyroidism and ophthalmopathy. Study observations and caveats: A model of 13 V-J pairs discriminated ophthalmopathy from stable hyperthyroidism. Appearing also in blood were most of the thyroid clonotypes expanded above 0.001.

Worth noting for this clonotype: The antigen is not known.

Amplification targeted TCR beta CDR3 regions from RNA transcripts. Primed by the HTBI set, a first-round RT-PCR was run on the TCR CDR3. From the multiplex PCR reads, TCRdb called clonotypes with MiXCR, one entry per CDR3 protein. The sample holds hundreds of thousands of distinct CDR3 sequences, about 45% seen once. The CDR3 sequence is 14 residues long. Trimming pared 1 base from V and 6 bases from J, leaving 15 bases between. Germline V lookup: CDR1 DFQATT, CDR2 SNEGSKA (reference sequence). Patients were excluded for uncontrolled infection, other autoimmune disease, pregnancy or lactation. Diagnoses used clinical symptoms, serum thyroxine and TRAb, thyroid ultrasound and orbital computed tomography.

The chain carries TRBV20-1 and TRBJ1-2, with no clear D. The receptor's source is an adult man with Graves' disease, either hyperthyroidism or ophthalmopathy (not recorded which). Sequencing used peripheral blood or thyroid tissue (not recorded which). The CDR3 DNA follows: TGCAGTGCTAGAGCGCTTACCGATGGGGATGGCTACACCTTC. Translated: CSARALTDGDGYTF.